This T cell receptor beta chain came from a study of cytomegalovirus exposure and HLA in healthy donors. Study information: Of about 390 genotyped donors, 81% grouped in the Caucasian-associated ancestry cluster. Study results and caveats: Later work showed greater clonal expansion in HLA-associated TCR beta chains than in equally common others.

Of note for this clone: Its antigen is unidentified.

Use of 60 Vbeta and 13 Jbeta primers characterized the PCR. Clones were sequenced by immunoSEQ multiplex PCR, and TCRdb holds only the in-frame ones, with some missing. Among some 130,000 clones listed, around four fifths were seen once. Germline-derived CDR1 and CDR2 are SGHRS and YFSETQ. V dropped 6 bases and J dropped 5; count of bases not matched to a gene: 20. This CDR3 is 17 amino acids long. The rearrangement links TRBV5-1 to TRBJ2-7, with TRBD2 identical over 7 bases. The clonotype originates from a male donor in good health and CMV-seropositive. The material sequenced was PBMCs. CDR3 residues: CASNGISSGAPRNEQYF. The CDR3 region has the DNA TGCGCCAGCAACGGGATTTCTAGCGGAGCTCCTAGGAACGAGCAGTACTTC. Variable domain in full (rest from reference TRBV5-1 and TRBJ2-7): KAGVTQTPRYLIKTRGQQVTLSCSPISGHRSVSWYQQTPGQGLQFLFEYFSETQRNKGNFPGRFSGRQFSNSRSEMNVSTLELGDSALYLCASNGISSGAPRNEQYFGPGTRLTVT.